A single sample is the source of the 17 T cell receptor beta chains below, sequenced in a study of cytomegalovirus exposure and HLA in healthy donors. PCR involved 60 Vbeta and 13 Jbeta primers. Repertoires were generated with immunoSEQ multiplex PCR, while TCRdb's copy carries only in-frame clones and drops some. The table lists 100,000 to 150,000 clones, 81% of them singletons. Sequenced sample: PBMCs. These receptors all come from a man between 18 and 29 years old in good health and CMV-seropositive.

CDR3 DNA sequence: TGTGCCAGCAGCGTAGACGGGGGGACAGGTCCCGGAAACACCATATATTTT. It encodes CASSVDGGTGPGNTIYF. The rearrangement uses TRBV9 and TRBJ1-3, with 8 positions matching TRBD1. V gave up 0 bases and J gave up 4 bases; unmatched junction bases: 9. CDR1 SGDLS and CDR2 YYNGEE come from the germline V gene. The CDR3 covers 17 residues. The whole variable domain, remainder taken from reference TRBV9 and TRBJ1-3, is DSGVTQTPKHLITATGQRVTLRCSPRSGDLSVYWYQQSLDQGLQFLIQYYNGEERAKGNILERFSAQQFPDLHSELNLSSLELGDSALYFCASSVDGGTGPGNTIYFGEGSWLTVV.

J is TRBJ1-1 and V is TRBV6-4; 9 positions agree with TRBD1. This CDR3 has 15 residues. CDR1 and CDR2 from the germline V gene are MRHNA and SNTAGT. The V segment lost 10 bases and the J segment 3 bases; nucleotides outside the gene matches: 12. The CDR3 region is CATLFRDREDTEAFF. CDR3 nucleotides: TGTGCCACCCTCTTCCGGGACAGGGAGGACACTGAAGCTTTCTTT.

This clone was counted once. This chain links TRBV6-1 with TRBJ1-6; the match to TRBD1 covers 11 bases. CDR1 and CDR2 (germline): MNHNS, SASEGT. The J segment lost 9 bases and the V segment lost 4 bases, leaving 11 bases of the junction unmatched. This CDR3 is built from 17 residues. CDR3 in amino acids: CASSAWTGGFEGSPLHF. The CDR3 DNA reads TGTGCCAGCAGTGCTTGGACAGGGGGCTTCGAAGGTTCACCCCTCCACTTT.

V is TRBV6-6 and J is TRBJ1-2; 9 bases are shared with TRBD1. The CDR3 spans 13 residues. Germline V gene sequence: CDR1 MNHNY, CDR2 SVGAGI (reference sequence). J gave up 4 bases and V 8 bases, and 5 bases lay outside the gene matches. CDR3 nucleotide sequence: TGTGCCAGCGATACGACAGGGGGCTATGGCTACACCTTC. Protein product: CASDTTGGYGYTF.

The chain employs TRBV7-2 and TRBJ2-7; TRBD1 matches 8 bases. The CDR3 sequence is 13 residues long. Germline CDR1 and CDR2: SGHTA and FQGNSA. The ends lost 5 bases at V and 4 bases at J; junction bases unmatched: 4. The CDR3 DNA reads TGTGCCAGCAGCCCCAGACAGGGGTACGAGCAGTACTTC. It translates to CASSPRQGYEQYF.

The table lists this clone with a few counts. This chain uses TRBV11-2 with TRBJ1-2; 9 bases are a match to TRBD1. The V and J ends lost 1 base and 5 bases, in that order; junction bases with no gene match: 2. The CDR3 sequence is 14 residues long. CDR1 and CDR2 (germline): SGHAT, FQNNGV. This chain's CDR3 is CASSLVGTGYGYTF. The CDR3 nucleotides read TGTGCCAGCAGCTTAGTAGGGACAGGGTATGGCTACACCTTC.

The chain is built from TRBV7-6 and TRBJ1-2; 8 bases map to TRBD1. Germline-derived CDR1 and CDR2 are SGHVS and FNYEAQ. V was pared by 1 base and J by 5 bases, with 6 bases of the junction left unmatched. CDR3 length: 15 residues. DNA for the CDR3: TGTGCCAGCAGCTTAGACCAGGGGGCTGGGTATGGCTACACCTTC. Translation gives CASSLDQGAGYGYTF.

J is TRBJ2-5 and V is TRBV19; TRBD1 might be the D (5 bases). Germline V gene sequence: CDR1 LNHDA, CDR2 SQIVND (reference sequence). The V gene lost 4 bases and the J gene lost 2 bases, with 17 bases spanning the gap. The CDR3 consists of 16 residues. The CDR3 loop reads CASSTHPTALQETQYF. CDR3 nucleotides: TGTGCCAGTAGTACACACCCGACAGCGTTGCAAGAGACCCAGTACTTC.

The CDR3: CAWSLDRGDGYTF. For the CDR3, the DNA is TGTGCCTGGAGTCTCGATCGGGGGGATGGCTACACCTTC. The chain carries TRBV30 and TRBJ1-2, with D maybe TRBD1 (5 bases). The CDR3 totals 13 residues. Between the trimmed V and J ends, which lost 2 bases and 6 bases, there was a span of 13 bases. Germline loops: CDR1 GTSNPN, CDR2 SVGIG (reference sequence).

The V and J genes are TRBV7-2 and TRBJ1-2; 7 nucleotides agree with TRBD1. The CDR3 consists of 15 residues. Germline V CDR1 and CDR2: SGHTA, FQGNSA. The V segment lost 0 bases and the J segment 4 bases; nucleotides outside the gene matches: 5. CDR3 residues: CASSLATGEAYGYTF. CDR3 in DNA: TGTGCCAGCAGCTTAGCTACAGGGGAGGCCTATGGCTACACCTTC.

This sequence joins TRBV10-1 and TRBJ2-1; 8 nucleotides agree with TRBD2. Germline V gene lookup returns CDR1 WNHNN and CDR2 SYGVQD (reference sequence). The CDR3 is made up of 12 amino acids. Losses at the gene ends were 5 bases for V and 8 bases for J; bases not matched to a gene: 2. The CDR3, as DNA: TGCGCCAGCAGTCAAGCGGGAGATGAGCAGTTCTTC. It specifies CASSQAGDEQFF.

The V call is TRBV19, the J call TRBJ1-1; 8 bases fit TRBD1. The CDR3 has 12 amino acids. V trimming: 2 bases; J trimming: 10 bases; junction bases outside the gene matches: 3. Germline V CDR1 and CDR2: LNHDA, SQIVND (reference sequence). CDR3 sequence reads: CASSIRQGRAFF. The DNA for the CDR3 is TGTGCCAGTAGTATAAGACAGGGGAGAGCTTTCTTT. The full variable domain, rest sourced from reference TRBV19 and TRBJ1-1, is DGGITQSPKYLFRKEGQNVTLSCEQNLNHDAMYWYRQDPGQGLRLIYYSQIVNDFQKGDIAEGYSVSREKKESFPLTVTSAQKNPTAFYLCASSIRQGRAFFGQGTRLTVV.

The V gene is TRBV7-2, the J gene TRBJ2-1; D may be TRBD1 (6 bases). This CDR3 spans 13 amino acids. The V end lost 6 bases, the J end lost 9 bases, and 15 bases lay between the germline ends. In germline, CDR1 is SGHTA, CDR2 FQGNSA. The CDR3 region has the DNA TGTGCCAGCAGACAGGGAGACAGCGGTGAGCAGTTCTTC. This translates into CASRQGDSGEQFF.

The chain combines TRBV14 with TRBJ2-7; D call uncertain. The CDR3 spans 13 residues. Germline assignment: CDR1 SGHDN and CDR2 FVKESK. Trimming cost V 1 base and J 6 bases, with 10 bases left between them. The CDR3 nucleotides read TGTGCCAGCAGCCAAGGTCCAGGTGGCGAGCAGTACTTC. Translated, it gives CASSQGPGGEQYF.

J is TRBJ2-7 and V is TRBV4-3; TRBD2 agrees at 13 bases. The CDR3 covers 21 residues. Germline values: CDR1 LGHNA, CDR2 YSLEER. The V gene end was trimmed by 0 bases and the J gene end by 7 bases; junction bases not matched to a gene: 21. The CDR3 region is CASSQERARTSGGGLWGEQYF. CDR3 bases: TGCGCCAGCAGCCAAGAAAGGGCAAGGACTAGCGGGGGCGGCCTTTGGGGGGAGCAGTACTTC.

This chain links TRBV27 with TRBJ2-3; a possible D gene is TRBD2 (7 bases). CDR1 and CDR2 (germline): MNHEY, SMNVEV (reference sequence). The CDR3 spans 21 residues. The V end lost 5 bases, the J end lost 2 bases, and 32 bases lay between the germline ends. CDR3: CASSVRGRDLLRGGLTDTQYF. CDR3 bases: TGTGCCAGCAGTGTGAGAGGCAGGGACTTGTTGAGGGGGGGGCTCACAGATACGCAGTATTTT.

The chain combines TRBV6-1 with TRBJ1-1; the match to TRBD1 covers 8 bases. V lost 6 bases to trimming and J lost 1 base; unmatched junction nucleotides: 1. The CDR3 is made up of 13 amino acids. Per the germline V gene, CDR1 is MNHNS and CDR2 is SASEGT. CDR3 DNA: TGTGCCAGCAGACAGGGGGAGAACACTGAAGCTTTCTTT. Translation: CASRQGENTEAFF.